The sequence of this T cell receptor (beta chain) was determined in a study of patients and donors after allogeneic stem cell transplantation. Via MiXCR, TCRdb re-called the RT-PCR reads, giving one row per CDR3 protein. The data show more than 850,000 distinct CDR3 sequences, under 20% seen once. Germline V CDR1 and CDR2: MDHEN, SYDVKM. V was shortened by 5 bases and J by 7 bases, with 15 bases between the two germline ends. CDR3 length equals 14 residues. The sequencing sample was made of blood, either unsorted or a sorted T cell fraction (not recorded which). The chain couples TRBV28 to TRBJ2-4; perhaps TRBD2 as D (7 bases). This receptor was obtained from a human donor who was either an allogeneic HSCT recipient or a stem cell or donor lymphocyte infusion donor (not recorded which). It is not recorded whose cells these are; they may come from a transplant donor. This CDR3 reads CASSPGGAGNIQYF. CDR3 nucleotides: TGTGCCAGCAGTCCTGGGGGGGCGGGGAACATTCAGTACTTC.